This TCR beta chain appears in the sequencing data of a study of spatial heterogeneity in lung cancer. The wider study: The donors, about 78 patients with untreated early-stage non-small cell lung cancer, provided the samples. Beta-chain sequences were consistently detected more often than alpha-chain sequences.

Every individual TCR cDNA molecule carried its own unique molecular identifier, which allowed correction of PCR and sequencing errors. One entry per CDR3 protein, called by TCRdb with MiXCR from the 5' RACE reads. The sample lists about 47,000 distinct CDR3 sequences; less than 9.5% were seen once. Time point described: blood at routine non-recurrence follow-up after resection. Whole RNA from tumor, nontumor lung or frozen PBMC was sequenced unsorted. At least ten counts were recorded for this clonotype. The antigen remains unidentified. Study outcomes and limitations: The appearance of ubiquitous expanded tumor TCRs in blood was greater at resection than follow-up.

The receptor's source is a female donor with early-stage non-small cell lung cancer. Sequenced material: PBMCs, taken at follow-up.

The CDR3 DNA reads as TGCGCCAGCAGCACAGGGGGGGCTAACTATGGCTACACCTTC. Residues: CASSTGGANYGYTF. J is TRBJ1-2 and V is TRBV4-1; 8 bases map to TRBD1. The junction had 2 bases not matched to a gene; V was cut back by 5 bases and J by 0 bases. The CDR3 extends over 14 amino acids. The germline gives CDR1 MGHRA, CDR2 YSYEKL.